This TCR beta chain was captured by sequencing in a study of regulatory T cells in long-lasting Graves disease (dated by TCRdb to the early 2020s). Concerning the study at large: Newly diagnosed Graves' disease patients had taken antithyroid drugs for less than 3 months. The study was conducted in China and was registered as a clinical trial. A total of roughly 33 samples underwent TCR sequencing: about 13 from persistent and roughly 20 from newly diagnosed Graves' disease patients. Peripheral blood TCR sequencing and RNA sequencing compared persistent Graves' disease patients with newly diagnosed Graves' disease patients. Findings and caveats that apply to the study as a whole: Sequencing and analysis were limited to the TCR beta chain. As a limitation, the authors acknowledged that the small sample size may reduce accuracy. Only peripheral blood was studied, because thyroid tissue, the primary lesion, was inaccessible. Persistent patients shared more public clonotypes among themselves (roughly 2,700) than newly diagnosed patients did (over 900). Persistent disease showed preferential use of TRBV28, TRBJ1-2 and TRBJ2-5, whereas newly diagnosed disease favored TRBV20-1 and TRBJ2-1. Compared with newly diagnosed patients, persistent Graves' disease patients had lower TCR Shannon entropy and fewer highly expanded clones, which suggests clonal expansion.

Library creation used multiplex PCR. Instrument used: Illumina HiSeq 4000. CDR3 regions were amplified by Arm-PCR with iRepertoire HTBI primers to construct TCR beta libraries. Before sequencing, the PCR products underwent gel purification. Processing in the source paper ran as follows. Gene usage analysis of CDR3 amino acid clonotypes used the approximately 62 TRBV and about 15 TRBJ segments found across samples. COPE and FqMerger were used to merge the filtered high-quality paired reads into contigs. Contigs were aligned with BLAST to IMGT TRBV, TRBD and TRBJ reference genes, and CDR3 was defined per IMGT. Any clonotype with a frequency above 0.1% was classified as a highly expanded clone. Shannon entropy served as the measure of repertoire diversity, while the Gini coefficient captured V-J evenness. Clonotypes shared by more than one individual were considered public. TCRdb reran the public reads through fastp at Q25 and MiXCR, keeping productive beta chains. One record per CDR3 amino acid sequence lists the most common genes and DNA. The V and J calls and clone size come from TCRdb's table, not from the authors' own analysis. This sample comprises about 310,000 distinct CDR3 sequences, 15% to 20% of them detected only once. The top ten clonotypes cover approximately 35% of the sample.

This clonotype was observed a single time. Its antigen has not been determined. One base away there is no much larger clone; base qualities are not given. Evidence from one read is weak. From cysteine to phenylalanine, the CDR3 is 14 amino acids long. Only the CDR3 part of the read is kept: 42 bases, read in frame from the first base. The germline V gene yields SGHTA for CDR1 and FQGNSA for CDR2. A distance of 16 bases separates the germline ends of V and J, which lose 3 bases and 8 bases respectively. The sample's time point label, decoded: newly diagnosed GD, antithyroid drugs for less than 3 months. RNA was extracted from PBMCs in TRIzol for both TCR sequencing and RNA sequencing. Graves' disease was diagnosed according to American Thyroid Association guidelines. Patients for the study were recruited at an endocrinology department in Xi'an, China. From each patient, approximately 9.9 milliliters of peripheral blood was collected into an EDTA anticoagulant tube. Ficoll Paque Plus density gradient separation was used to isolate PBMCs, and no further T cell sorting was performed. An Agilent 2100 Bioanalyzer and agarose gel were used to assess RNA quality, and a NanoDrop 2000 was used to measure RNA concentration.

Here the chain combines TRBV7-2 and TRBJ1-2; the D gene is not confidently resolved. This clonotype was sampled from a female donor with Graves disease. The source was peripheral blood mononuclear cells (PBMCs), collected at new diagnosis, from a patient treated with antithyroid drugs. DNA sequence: TGTGCCAGCAGCTTCCCCGCGACCCGCGGGGGCTACACCTTC. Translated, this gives CASSFPATRGGYTF. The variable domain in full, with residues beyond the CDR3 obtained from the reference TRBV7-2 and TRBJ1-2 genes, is GAGVSQSPSNKVTEKGKDVELRCDPISGHTALYWYRQSLGQGLEFLIYFQGNSAPDKSGLPSDRFSAERTGGSVSTLTIQRTQQEDSAVYLCASSFPATRGGYTFGSGTRLTVV.